Described below is a single TCR beta chain sequence and its context. Germline assignment: CDR1 SGHRS and CDR2 YFSETQ. The CDR3 runs 15 residues. V gave up 4 bases and J gave up 6 bases; unmatched junction bases: 9. The sample belongs to a study of blood T cell repertoires in COVID-19. The method was immunoSEQ multiplex PCR; TCRdb's version includes in-frame clones alone and lacks a portion of them. Of 180,000 or so clones in the sample, about 88% were seen once. The chain recombines TRBV5-1 with TRBJ1-2; TRBD1 matches 10 bases. Sequenced input: peripheral blood. This sequence originates from a man between 18 and 35 years old with acute or convalescent COVID-19. The CDR3 DNA follows: TGCGCCAGCAGCCTAGGACAGGGGGAAGCTAATGGCTACACCTTC. It codes for CASSLGQGEANGYTF.